The rows below give T cell receptor beta chains drawn from one sample of a study of cytomegalovirus exposure and HLA in healthy donors. Generated by immunoSEQ multiplex PCR, the TCRdb table keeps only in-frame clones and is missing some. The sample gives about 97,000 clones, roughly 74% of which show up once; about 1.9% is in the top ten. Sequencing input: PBMCs. The receptor set was obtained from a woman aged 40 to 50 in good health and CMV-seronegative. The CDR3 runs from the conserved cysteine through the conserved F or W.

CASSTSGSSYNEQFF TRBJ2-1 TRBV9
CASSPIKRGLAGVRETQYF TRBJ2-5 TRBV11-1
CASSLSGGASYNEQFF TRBJ2-1 TRBV7-3
CASSLGGLNQPQHF TRBJ1-5 TRBV7-9
CASSQGAGELFF TRBJ2-2 TRBV2
CASRTPDRERRAGELFF TRBJ2-2 TRBV19
CASSYGAGNEQFF TRBJ2-1 TRBV6-6
CASSPPSSRKAFF TRBJ1-1 TRBV18
CASSSRLAGGSTDTQYF TRBJ2-3 TRBV7-2
CASSLGGGQVNTDTQYF TRBJ2-3 TRBV5-1
CASSATGNTGELFF TRBJ2-2 TRBV9
CASSQAGQGNDNSPLHF TRBJ1-6 TRBV4-2
CASSSLYRQAGLAAYEQYF TRBJ2-7 TRBV11-2
CASSEEGLAYNEQFF TRBJ2-1 TRBV2
CAIRSEASNYGYTF TRBJ1-2 TRBV10-3
CASSEAAGYEQYF TRBJ2-7 TRBV6-1
CASSLGQTGTSGGEQFF TRBJ2-1 TRBV7-8
CSVVFTGTGRIEQYF TRBJ2-7 TRBV29-1
CASSLVSGAEAFF TRBJ1-1 TRBV11-2
CASSQKGLSSWVGELFF TRBJ2-2 TRBV4-1
CASSPASRYEQYF TRBJ2-7 TRBV7-6
CASSPPGREYNEQFF TRBJ2-1 TRBV7-3
CASSRPPQVGYEQYF TRBJ2-7 TRBV5-1
CASSPRFPGLAGHQETQYF TRBJ2-5 TRBV13
CASSLTLGAPRGNTIYF TRBJ1-3 TRBV2
CSARRLAGGAGELFF TRBJ2-2 TRBV29-1
CASSVVASGGQETQYF TRBJ2-5 TRBV9
CASRGNSPQHF TRBJ1-5 TRBV6-5
CASTLYSNQPQHF TRBJ1-5 TRBV2
CASSPASRGKNIQYF TRBJ2-4 TRBV18
CAWSLRGNTDTQYF TRBJ2-3 TRBV30
CASSRGAGSLYEQYF TRBJ2-7 TRBV5-1
CASSQGRLADVSTDTQYF TRBJ2-3 TRBV4-2
CATSRPGDLDYGYTF TRBJ1-2 TRBV15
CASSTQGGNTEAFF TRBJ1-1 TRBV5-1
CASSYAGAYEQYF TRBJ2-7 TRBV6-5
CASSSAFRGQNSPLHF TRBJ1-6 TRBV5-4
CASSSTGTSGGRDNEQFF TRBJ2-1 TRBV11-3
CASSPVAETQYF TRBJ2-5 TRBV7-9
CASSLGTSGREDNEQFF TRBJ2-1 TRBV7-3